What follows describes a single T cell receptor (beta chain). Antigen unknown. The sample is drawn from a study of CD8 T cells in ankylosing spondylitis. Study-level points and caveats: The study identified a TCR beta motif of under 10 highly homologous variants that appeared characteristic of ankylosing spondylitis blood. Reported data indicate significant enrichment of disease-linked clones within matched ankylosing spondylitis synovial fluid. Earlier authors reported some of these motif variants in reactive arthritis synovial fluid and blood.

The CDR3 consists of 15 residues. Trimming removed 4 bases from V and 0 bases from J, with 13 bases in between. Looked up from germline, CDR1 is SEHNR and CDR2 is FQNEAQ (reference sequence). Quantitative 5'-RACE with molecular barcodes was used to make the TCR beta libraries. One entry per CDR3 protein results from TCRdb running MiXCR on the 5' RACE reads. The profile shows about 360,000 distinct CDR3 sequences, approximately 22% of them singletons. The receptor's source is a male donor with ankylosing spondylitis or in good health (not recorded which). The J gene is TRBJ2-7, the V gene TRBV7-9, with D tentatively TRBD1 or TRBD2 (5 bases each). The sequenced sample consisted of blood, either unsorted or a sorted T cell fraction (not recorded which). The CDR3 protein is CASSSGPNDSYEQYF. CDR3 coding DNA: TGTGCCAGCAGCTCGGGACCGAATGACTCCTACGAGCAGTACTTC.